This TCR beta chain was identified in a study of blood T cell repertoires in COVID-19. The overall study: Donors in the United States, Italy and Spain gave samples during acute or convalescent COVID-19. In each case, the material was cDNA or gDNA derived from T cells, B-cell-depleted T cells, or PBMCs.

Profiled with immunoSEQ multiplex PCR; TCRdb holds only in-frame clones, not every one. The sample records about 73,000 clones, around 82% being singletons. CDR1 is LNHDA and CDR2 is SQIVND in the germline V gene (reference sequence). This CDR3 region has 16 residues. Trimming took 6 bases from V and 9 from J; bases not matched to a gene: 9. Input material: peripheral blood. This sequence was found in a human donor in a cohort sampled during active COVID-19. This chain joins TRBV19 and TRBJ2-1, with 15 bases identical to TRBD2. The CDR3 sequence is CASSLGLAGGPGEQFF. CDR3 DNA sequence: TGTGCCAGTAGCCTCGGACTAGCGGGGGGGCCGGGTGAGCAGTTCTTC.